One T cell receptor beta chain is described in this entry. Its antigen specificity is not known. Base-call qualities are not available, and no considerably larger clone is one nucleotide away. The time point label here, explained by the study, means: approximately eleven months on ibrutinib. Roughly 2.2 micrograms of genomic DNA were extracted from cryopreserved PBMCs for TCR beta library preparation. High-throughput TCR beta sequencing was performed on longitudinal blood samples from CLL patients receiving ibrutinib monotherapy. The patients took part in an open-label, single-center phase 2 trial of ibrutinib monotherapy. These data come from a study of cytotoxic CD8 clonotypes in ibrutinib-treated CLL (dated by TCRdb to the early 2020s). Concerning the study at large: The cohort included roughly 15 treatment-naive and roughly 10 relapsed/refractory patients; 17 were IGHV unmutated. Partial responses were observed in some 24 patients and complete responses in 2; after a median follow-up of around 68 months, remission was maintained in about 15 patients and progression was observed in approximately twelve. Response samples were taken after a median of approximately eleven months on treatment, ranging from roughly 6 to 36 months. Samples averaged approximately 260,000 productive templates and roughly 86,000 productive rearrangements. Of the approximately 87 people in the trial, roughly 27 had longitudinal samples available. Cryopreserved peripheral blood mononuclear cells were collected at three points: before therapy, at response, and at either sustained remission or disease progression. All remission and progressive disease samples were collected while patients were still receiving ibrutinib.

Each clonotype received, on average, around 9.6x coverage in deep resolution sequencing performed on a MiSeq, where the target depth lay between 1 in 1 million and 1 in 200,000 T cells. TCR beta libraries were generated with the immunoSEQ hsTCRB Kit. The source study handled its data this way. ImmunoSEQ Data Assistant and ImmunoSEQ Analyzer were used for data analysis, and V, D and J genes were assigned according to IMGT definitions. Clonality was computed as one minus normalized Shannon entropy of productive rearrangement frequencies, ranging from 0 to 1. Only overrepresented clonotypes making up at least 0.05% of the repertoire of each patient were included in the public clonotype analysis. Repertoires from roughly 13 age-matched healthy donors in immuneACCESS were used as clonality controls. In TCRdb, the immuneACCESS table is reduced to in-frame sequences with V and J assigned. These tables do not hold every clone; where another copy was compared, an unresolved V gene accounts for under half, and the others remain unexplained. D and trimming were read from the DNA, whereas the V and J calls and clone size are those reported in that table. The table for this sample lists around 200,000 clones; roughly three quarters of them were counted only once. Roughly an eighth of the sample is taken by the ten largest.

The investigation overall reported the following: At baseline, clonality was higher than in age-matched healthy donors and showed a strong correlation with circulating CD8+ T-cell counts. Public clonotypes were rare and either contracted or stayed stable during treatment, and the rise in clonality at ibrutinib response reflected the expansion of private clonotypes. Clonality rose at ibrutinib response, remained stable during sustained remission, and dropped back toward baseline at progression. Sampling times were not matched between patients in sustained remission and patients whose disease was progressing, and lymph node repertoires were not examined.

The source is a human donor with chronic lymphocytic leukemia. Sequences were derived from PBMCs, sampled after 12 months of ibrutinib treatment.

CDR3 sequence: CATRGGLAGRLYGYTF. The DNA sequence is as follows: TGTGCCACGAGGGGGGGCCTGGCCGGAAGACTCTATGGCTACACCTTC. The chain was built from TRBV27 and TRBJ1-2; tentative D gene TRBD1, with 6 bases matching. Taken from cysteine to phenylalanine, the CDR3 has 16 residues. Here the CDR3 DNA is all that survives: 48 bases in frame from base 1. For CDR1 and CDR2, the germline V gene (reference sequence) lists MNHEY and SMNVEV. The germline ends are 25 bases apart after V is trimmed by 10 bases and J by 4 bases.